Listed below are T cell receptor beta chains from one sample, sequenced in a study of T-cell memory formation after mild COVID-19. TCRdb reprocessed the 5' RACE reads with MiXCR, giving one entry per CDR3 protein. The sample shows around 200,000 distinct CDR3 sequences, about 21% of them seen only once. Sequencing input: PBMCs or a T cell subset sorted from them (not recorded which). These receptors were taken from an adult woman who had mild COVID-19 (a few samples of this study predate the infection). Cell type and time point are not known. The CDR3 runs from the conserved cysteine through the conserved F or W. The order of the fields is D gene, J gene, clone size, V gene, CDR3 DNA, CDR3 protein. The D gene is left open where the match is weak. Clone sizes are given selectively: once, few, many, or a class where the clone is expanded.

TRBD2 TRBJ2-4 . TRBV20-1 TGCAGTGCTAGAGAACCGGGGGGCATTCAGTACTTC CSAREPGGIQYF
TRBD2 TRBJ2-7 . TRBV4-3 TGCGCCAGCAGCCACGATACGGGACTAGGCTACTACGAGCAGTACTTC CASSHDTGLGYYEQYF
TRBD1 TRBJ2-1 . TRBV5-6 TGTGCCAGCAGCTTGACCGTCAACAGGGGTGGGTACAATGAGCAGTTCTTC CASSLTVNRGGYNEQFF
TRBD1 TRBJ2-1 few TRBV7-9 TGTGCCAGCAGCTCCGGACAGGGCGCATCCTACAATGAGCAGTTCTTC CASSSGQGASYNEQFF
TRBD2 TRBJ2-1 many TRBV3-1 TGTGCCAGCAGCCCCCGGGAGGGGAAGGAGTACAATGAGCAGTTCTTC CASSPREGKEYNEQFF
. TRBJ2-7 . TRBV6-1 TGTGCCAGCAGGGATCCAGCGGTACTCTCCTACGAGCAGTACTTC CASRDPAVLSYEQYF
TRBD2 TRBJ2-7 few TRBV10-3 TGTGCCATCAGTGAGTCGAACCTAGCGGGAGTCTTCTACTACGAGCAGTACTTC CAISESNLAGVFYYEQYF
. TRBJ2-1 . TRBV7-9 TGTGCCAGCACCCACCCGTTGGAGCAGTTCTTC CASTHPLEQFF
TRBD2 TRBJ2-2 once TRBV3-1 TGTGCCAGCAGCTCTAGAAGCGGGAGGCTTGCCGGGGAGCTGTTTTTT CASSSRSGRLAGELFF
TRBD2 TRBJ2-7 . TRBV20-1 TGCAGTGCTAGAGATCGTGATAGCGGGACTATATACGAGCAGTACTTC CSARDRDSGTIYEQYF
TRBD1 TRBJ2-3 . TRBV9 TGTGCCAGCAGTCCCTATGGGACAGGGGGAGGAGATACGCAGTATTTT CASSPYGTGGGDTQYF
TRBD2 TRBJ2-7 . TRBV29-1 TGCAGCGTCGGGGGGGCCTACGAGCAGTACTTC CSVGGAYEQYF
. TRBJ2-3 . TRBV20-1 TGCAGTGCTAGAGGGACAGAACTTAGCACAGATACGCAGTATTTT CSARGTELSTDTQYF
. TRBJ2-1 few TRBV4-3 TGCGCCAGCAGCTACAGTAGAGGCACCGGGGATGAGCAGTTCTTC CASSYSRGTGDEQFF
. TRBJ1-2 . TRBV13 TGTGCCAGCAGCTTAGGTAGGACAGTACAAGGCTACACCTTC CASSLGRTVQGYTF
. TRBJ1-1 . TRBV12-3/TRBV12-4 TGTGCCAGCACCCCGGGCGAGGGCACTGAAGCTTTCTTT CASTPGEGTEAFF
. TRBJ2-1 . TRBV4-2 TGTGCCAGCAGCCAAGAATTAGGAGGGGGGCGGTACAATGAGCAGTTCTTC CASSQELGGGRYNEQFF
TRBD2 TRBJ2-1 few TRBV7-9 TGTGCCAGCAGGGGCGGGACTAGCGGGACTCAAGGGCAGTTCTTC CASRGGTSGTQGQFF
. TRBJ2-1 . TRBV5-1 TGCGCCAGCAGCTCGGTGGGGCCCAGCTCCTACAATGAGCAGTTCTTC CASSSVGPSSYNEQFF
. TRBJ2-6 many TRBV7-3 TGTGCCAGCAGCTTAACGCAGTACTCTGGGGCCAACGTCCTGACTTTC CASSLTQYSGANVLTF
. TRBJ2-7 . TRBV2 TGTGCCAGCAGGACGTCGGCCTGGTTCGAGCAGTACTTC CASRTSAWFEQYF
. TRBJ2-7 . TRBV11-1 TGTGCCAGCAGCTTAGACTCTTTCAGGGGATACTCCTACGAGCAGTACTTC CASSLDSFRGYSYEQYF
TRBD1 TRBJ2-7 . TRBV30 TGTGCCTGGAATACCGGGACAGGGGCCTACGAGCAGTACTTC CAWNTGTGAYEQYF
TRBD1 TRBJ2-7 many TRBV7-9 TGTGCCAGCAGCCCTCCGGGACAGGGCTACGAGCAGTACTTC CASSPPGQGYEQYF
. TRBJ1-1 . TRBV9 TGTGCCAGCAGCACCAAGAGGGGAACGAACACTGAAGCTTTCTTT CASSTKRGTNTEAFF
. TRBJ2-7 many TRBV5-5 TGTGCCAGCAGCTTCGGGGGCTCCTACGAGCAGTACTTC CASSFGGSYEQYF
TRBD1 TRBJ2-7 once TRBV27 TGTGCCAGCAGTTTACTAGGGACAGCGGAGCAGTACTTC CASSLLGTAEQYF
TRBD1 TRBJ2-7 few TRBV7-9 TGTGCCAGCAGCTTGTGGGGACAGGGGGCGGCCGAGCAGTACTTC CASSLWGQGAAEQYF
TRBD1 TRBJ1-1 . TRBV12-3/TRBV12-4 TGTGCCAGCAGGGACCGGGACAGGGAGGACACTGAAGCTTTCTTT CASRDRDREDTEAFF
. TRBJ2-3 few TRBV7-3 TGTGCCAGCAGCCCAACGCTAGAGTTAGATACGCAGTATTTT CASSPTLELDTQYF
. TRBJ1-1 . TRBV5-1 TGCGCCAGCACGGACGGGGGGGGCGACACTGAAGCTTTCTTT CASTDGGGDTEAFF
TRBD2 TRBJ2-5 once TRBV29-1 TGCAGCGTCGAAGGGGGGACTAGCGATAAAGAGACCCAGTACTTC CSVEGGTSDKETQYF
. TRBJ2-7 few TRBV6-2/TRBV6-3 TGTGCCAGCAGACGAGGGACCCAGAGCTCCTACGAGCAGTACTTC CASRRGTQSSYEQYF
. TRBJ2-1 . TRBV9 TGTGCCAGCAGCGCCCGAGGCCAGGGGTCACCCTCCTACAATGAGCAGTTCTTC CASSARGQGSPSYNEQFF
TRBD1 TRBJ2-7 . TRBV5-6 TGTGCCAGCAGCTGGGGGACAGGGGACTACGAGCAGTACTTC CASSWGTGDYEQYF
TRBD2 TRBJ2-1 few TRBV27 TGTGCCAGCAGCCCGGGACTAGCTCTAAATGAGCAGTTCTTC CASSPGLALNEQFF
. TRBJ1-2 few TRBV7-9 TGTGCCAGCAGCAAGGCGGCGGCTTATGGCTACACCTTC CASSKAAAYGYTF
. TRBJ2-7 few TRBV2 TGTGCCAGCAGTGCGGGCAGGGGCCTAAAGGGCGCCGAATTAGAGTACTTC CASSAGRGLKGAELEYF
. TRBJ2-7 . TRBV14 TGTGCCAGCAGCTCCTGGGACTCCTGGGGTGAGCAGTACTTC CASSSWDSWGEQYF
. TRBJ1-2 . TRBV27 TGTGCCAGCAGAGGACCAGGCGACGGCTACACCTTC CASRGPGDGYTF
. TRBJ1-2 . TRBV6-2/TRBV6-3 TGTGCCAGTCGTCCGGGGGGCGATGGCTACACCTTC CASRPGGDGYTF
. TRBJ2-1 . TRBV9 TGTGCCAGCAGCGTAGACCCGAGCTCCTACAATGAGCAGTTCTTC CASSVDPSSYNEQFF
. TRBJ1-1 . TRBV29-1 TGCAGCGTTTCTGAGAACACTGAAGCTTTCTTT CSVSENTEAFF
TRBD2 TRBJ2-1 . TRBV5-1 TGCGCCAGCAGCTTGGAAAGCGGGGGGATCCACAATGAGCAGTTCTTC CASSLESGGIHNEQFF
TRBD2 TRBJ2-1 . TRBV5-6 TGTGCCAGCAGTTCCGGACTAGGCCAGGGCTCCTACAATGAGCAGTTCTTC CASSSGLGQGSYNEQFF
. TRBJ1-2 few TRBV7-9 TGTGCCAGCAGCTTCTGGCCCCTGGGACAAAGCTATGGCTACACCTTC CASSFWPLGQSYGYTF
. TRBJ1-1 . TRBV7-9 TGTGCCAGCAGCTGGCGGGGGGGGACTGAAGCTTTCTTT CASSWRGGTEAFF
. TRBJ2-1 few TRBV5-5 TGTGCCAGCAGCTTGGGATCGGGGGACAATGAGCAGTTCTTC CASSLGSGDNEQFF
TRBD1 TRBJ2-7 . TRBV20-1 TGCAGTGCTAGAATCCAGGGGGCTTACGAGCAGTACTTC CSARIQGAYEQYF
. TRBJ2-3 . TRBV29-1 TGCAGCGTTGAGGCAATTGGAGATACGCAGTATTTT CSVEAIGDTQYF
. TRBJ2-7 few TRBV7-2 TGTGCCAGCAGCCACAACCCGGGCTACGAGCAGTACTTC CASSHNPGYEQYF
. TRBJ2-7 few TRBV6-1 TGTGCCAGCAGCGAAGCGGAGACCTACGAGCAGTACTTC CASSEAETYEQYF